This record looks at one T cell receptor (beta chain) sequence and its context. Its target is not known. The junction and the germline gene differ at one end; a read error may be behind it. The sample is drawn from a study of molecular identifiers for immune sequencing clone quantification. Study details: Replicates involved a five-way split of RNA from around 20,000 or 99,000 naive CD8 cells, with sequencing of four.

The bulk TCR libraries were made with methods described before and with listed TCR primers. Each CDR3 protein gets one entry after TCRdb re-called the PCR reads with MiXCR. The sample holds about half a million distinct CDR3 sequences, around 23% seen once. Study-wide points: One cell's worth of spiked Jurkat TCR RNA was reportedly detectable among one million naive cells.

Every naive CD8 library was made from between about 18,000 and 1,100,000 sorted cells with 10%, 30% or 50% RNA. Sequencing used naive CD8+ T cells from blood, with Jurkat cell RNA spiked in. Described subset: FACS-sorted CD8+CD4-CCR7+CD45RA+ naive T cells. The receptor was isolated from a human donor in good health. Some libraries in this study had Jurkat cell RNA spiked in.

The CDR3 sequence is CTSSQGHGQWFF. CDR3 nucleotide sequence: TGTACCAGCAGCCAAGGTCACGGACAATGGTTCTTT. V is TRBV5-5 and J is TRBJ2-2, with D maybe TRBD1 (5 bases). The germline V gene has CDR1 SGHKS and CDR2 YYEKEE (reference sequence). The CDR3 consists of 12 residues.